A selection of T cell receptor beta chains follows, all from one sample in a study of glioma-infiltrating T cells after dendritic cell vaccination. The repertoire was sequenced with immunoSEQ multiplex PCR; TCRdb's copy has only in-frame clones and lacks some. The data show 70,000 to 90,000 clones, roughly 80% seen once. This specimen was blood, taken after dendritic cell vaccination. These receptors were obtained from a human donor with glioblastoma. Both conserved end residues are part of each CDR3. D genes are given only for firm matches. Only part of the rows carry a size: once, few, many, or a class if the clone is expanded.

j_gene,abundance,v_gene,d_gene,CDR3aa,CDR3nt
TRBJ1-3,few,TRBV5-6,-,CASSLDRAGNTIYF,TGTGCCAGCAGCTTGGACAGGGCTGGAAACACCATATATTTT
TRBJ2-2,-,TRBV27,TRBD2,CASRGTSGGLITNTGELFF,TGTGCCAGCAGAGGGACTAGCGGGGGGTTAATAACGAACACCGGGGAGCTGTTTTTT
TRBJ2-7,-,TRBV29-1,TRBD2,CSVLYGGTSDSYEQYF,TGCAGCGTTCTCTACGGGGGGACTAGCGACTCCTACGAGCAGTACTTC
TRBJ1-1,-,TRBV6-1,-,CAVKGGSTEAFF,TGTGCGGTGAAGGGGGGGAGCACTGAAGCTTTCTTT
TRBJ2-7,-,TRBV7-2,TRBD2,CASSLGWSSGGAFDEQYF,TGTGCCAGCAGCTTAGGTTGGTCTAGCGGGGGGGCTTTCGACGAGCAGTACTTC
TRBJ2-7,-,TRBV5-5,-,CASSLLRSYEQYF,TGTGCCAGCAGCTTGCTCCGTTCCTACGAGCAGTACTTC
TRBJ2-7,-,TRBV4-2,TRBD1,CASSQGQGSYEQYF,TGTGCCAGCAGCCAAGGACAGGGTTCCTACGAGCAGTACTTC
TRBJ1-1,-,TRBV5-4,TRBD1,CASSLAGNRGGTEAFF,TGTGCCAGCAGCTTGGCCGGTAACAGGGGAGGAACTGAAGCTTTCTTT
TRBJ2-7,-,TRBV5-1,-,CASSASLNFEQYF,TGCGCCAGCAGCGCGTCGCTAAACTTCGAGCAGTACTTC
TRBJ1-6,-,TRBV27,TRBD1,CASSLDRVNSPLHF,TGTGCCAGCAGTTTAGACAGGGTCAATTCACCCCTCCACTTT
TRBJ2-1,-,TRBV4-2,-,CASSQEGANNEQFF,TGTGCCAGCAGCCAAGAGGGCGCTAACAATGAGCAGTTCTTC
TRBJ1-1,-,TRBV13,-,CASSLGERSVAFF,TGTGCCAGCAGCTTAGGCGAACGGTCGGTGGCTTTCTTT
TRBJ2-4,-,TRBV4-1,-,CASSQVGADIQYF,TGCGCCAGCAGCCAAGTGGGGGCGGACATTCAGTACTTC
TRBJ1-3,-,TRBV5-1,-,CASRVDSGNTIYF,TGCGCCAGCAGGGTAGACTCTGGAAACACCATATATTTT
TRBJ2-3,-,TRBV10-3,TRBD2,CAISETSGDTDTQYF,TGTGCCATCAGTGAGACTAGCGGGGACACAGATACGCAGTATTTT
TRBJ2-7,-,TRBV5-1,-,CASRETENEQYF,TGCGCCAGCAGAGAGACAGAAAACGAGCAGTACTTC
TRBJ2-7,-,TRBV14,-,CASSATRDRQYF,TGTGCCAGCAGCGCCACTAGGGATCGGCAGTACTTC
TRBJ2-1,-,TRBV5-8,-,CASSLGPDEQFF,TGTGCCAGCAGCTTGGGCCCGGATGAGCAGTTCTTC
TRBJ1-1,-,TRBV6-6,TRBD1,CASTPRQGGNTEAFF,TGTGCCAGCACCCCAAGACAGGGAGGGAACACTGAAGCTTTCTTT
TRBJ2-1,-,TRBV7-3,TRBD2,CASSSQTGTRANEQFF,TGTGCCAGCAGCTCTCAAACCGGGACTAGGGCCAATGAGCAGTTCTTC
TRBJ1-2,-,TRBV19,-,CASTTELGANYGYTF,TGTGCCAGTACAACCGAGCTAGGGGCTAACTATGGCTACACCTTC
TRBJ2-5,-,TRBV7-2,-,CASSFGGPIQYF,TGTGCCAGCAGCTTTGGAGGTCCTATCCAGTACTTC
TRBJ1-1,-,TRBV19,TRBD1,CASSDQTGRTEAFF,TGTGCCAGTAGTGACCAGACAGGGAGGACTGAAGCTTTCTTT
TRBJ2-7,-,TRBV7-9,-,CASSSGGTAEQYF,TGTGCCAGCAGCTCCGGCGGGACAGCCGAGCAGTACTTC
TRBJ2-5,-,TRBV19,-,CASSNQGWETQYF,TGTGCCAGTAGTAACCAGGGATGGGAGACCCAGTACTTC
TRBJ1-1,-,TRBV7-2,TRBD1,CASSRDRATEAFF,TGTGCCAGCAGCCGCGACAGGGCCACTGAAGCTTTCTTT
TRBJ2-7,-,TRBV5-6,TRBD2,CASSPASGGSYEQYF,TGTGCCAGCAGCCCTGCTAGCGGGGGCTCCTACGAGCAGTACTTC
TRBJ2-3,-,TRBV7-2,-,CASSLVSLEDTQYF,TGTGCCAGCAGCTTAGTATCCCTTGAGGATACGCAGTATTTT
TRBJ2-2,-,TRBV11-2,TRBD1,CASRRPGQGVGELFF,TGTGCCAGCAGACGACCCGGACAGGGTGTCGGGGAGCTGTTTTTT
TRBJ2-1,-,TRBV18,-,CASSPPGRNEQFF,TGTGCCAGCTCACCACCGGGGCGCAATGAGCAGTTCTTC
TRBJ1-3,-,TRBV2,-,CASSGSDSSSGNTIYF,TGTGCCAGCAGTGGATCAGACAGCAGCTCTGGAAACACCATATATTTT
TRBJ1-1,-,TRBV6-5,-,CASSSPFRGNTEAFF,TGTGCCAGCAGTTCCCCCTTCAGGGGAAACACTGAAGCTTTCTTT
TRBJ1-1,once,TRBV28,-,CASSRTAQINMNTEAFF,TGTGCCAGCAGCCGGACAGCCCAAATTAACATGAACACTGAAGCTTTCTTT
TRBJ1-2,-,TRBV4-2,-,CASSQDPPRDYGYTF,TGTGCCAGCAGCCAAGACCCGCCCAGGGACTATGGCTACACCTTC
TRBJ2-5,-,TRBV10-3,-,CAISGGQGRETQYF,TGTGCCATCAGTGGAGGCCAGGGTCGAGAGACCCAGTACTTC
TRBJ2-7,-,TRBV6-1,TRBD2,CASSEETGGSYEQYF,TGTGCCAGCAGTGAAGAAACGGGGGGATCCTACGAGCAGTACTTC
TRBJ2-2,-,TRBV6-4,-,CASSDQGQTGELFF,TGTGCCAGCAGTGACCAGGGTCAAACCGGGGAGCTGTTTTTT
TRBJ2-5,-,TRBV5-1,TRBD2,CASSWSGGLQETQYF,TGCGCCAGCAGTTGGAGCGGGGGGCTCCAAGAGACCCAGTACTTC
TRBJ1-4,-,TRBV4-1,TRBD1,CASSQGYTGQGEKLFF,TGCGCCAGCAGCCAAGGGTACACAGGACAGGGTGAAAAACTGTTTTTT
TRBJ1-1,-,TRBV30,-,CAWSQANTEAFF,TGTGCCTGGAGTCAGGCGAACACTGAAGCTTTCTTT
TRBJ1-5,-,TRBV29-1,TRBD1,CSVVTGGGQPQHF,TGCAGCGTCGTAACAGGGGGCGGTCAGCCCCAGCATTTT
TRBJ1-1,-,TRBV29-1,-,CSVEGSRGENTEAFF,TGCAGCGTTGAGGGGAGTCGGGGGGAGAACACTGAAGCTTTCTTT
TRBJ2-1,-,TRBV7-2,TRBD2,CASSLALAGDSYNEQFF,TGTGCCAGCAGCTTAGCGTTGGCGGGGGACTCCTACAATGAGCAGTTCTTC
TRBJ2-1,-,TRBV7-9,-,CASSPPAGGNNEQFF,TGTGCCAGCAGTCCCCCTGCCGGCGGGAACAATGAGCAGTTCTTC
TRBJ2-2,few,TRBV7-2,-,CAISDRANTGELFF,TGTGCCATCTCGGACAGAGCGAACACCGGGGAGCTGTTTTTT
TRBJ2-5,-,TRBV19,TRBD2,CASSNRLAGDQETQYF,TGTGCCAGTAGTAACCGACTAGCGGGCGACCAAGAGACCCAGTACTTC
TRBJ1-2,-,TRBV14,-,CASSHAGDYGYTF,TGTGCCAGCAGCCACGCAGGGGATTATGGCTACACCTTC
TRBJ2-5,few,TRBV29-1,TRBD2,CSVGTSGGYQETQYF,TGCAGCGTTGGGACTAGCGGGGGCTACCAAGAGACCCAGTACTTC
TRBJ2-1,-,TRBV5-1,TRBD2,CASSVGLAANNEQFF,TGCGCCAGCAGCGTAGGACTAGCGGCAAACAATGAGCAGTTCTTC
TRBJ1-2,many,TRBV6-1,TRBD1,CASSEKWTGGYGYTF,TGTGCCAGCAGTGAAAAATGGACAGGGGGATATGGCTACACCTTC
TRBJ1-6,-,TRBV6-5,TRBD1,CASNPRGGGNSPLHF,TGTGCCAGCAATCCCCGAGGGGGCGGTAATTCACCCCTCCACTTT
TRBJ2-1,-,TRBV6-5,-,CASSKNQISYNEQFF,TGTGCCAGCAGCAAAAATCAGATCTCCTACAATGAGCAGTTCTTC